A selection of T cell receptor beta chains follows, all from one sample in a study of blood T cell repertoires in COVID-19. The method was immunoSEQ multiplex PCR; TCRdb's version includes in-frame clones alone and lacks a portion of them. Of around 170,000 clones listed, 88% are singletons. The sample was peripheral blood. The receptors were gathered from a woman aged 25 to 39 with acute or convalescent COVID-19. Each CDR3 is given without its conserved first and last residue. Each record gives: CDR3 protein, J gene, clone size, V gene. Not all rows give a size; the values are once, few, many and, for expanded clones, a class.

ASSPSTQRYGYT TRBJ1-2 . TRBV18
ASSLGQGFQETQY TRBJ2-5 . TRBV7-9
ATSRDRASGIETQY TRBJ2-5 . TRBV15
ASSIPTNEQF TRBJ2-1 . TRBV19
ASSPRLLADQNTQY TRBJ2-3 once TRBV5-8
ASSSTRYNEQF TRBJ2-1 . TRBV6-2/TRBV6-3
ASSSQLGAGNEQF TRBJ2-1 . TRBV11-2
ASSQNRGWTNEKLF TRBJ1-4 . TRBV14
ASGLWGLGREGTDTQY TRBJ2-3 . TRBV19
ASSPGAYPQGAPSTDTQY TRBJ2-3 . TRBV5-4
ASTWQAVAEAF TRBJ1-1 . TRBV6-6
ASSLDGQNIQY TRBJ2-4 . TRBV7-8
ASSLERVEVRITGELF TRBJ2-2 . TRBV5-8
ASSPPSQSNEQF TRBJ2-1 . TRBV18
AIAVEAGDWALH TRBJ1-6 . TRBV6-6
ASVRRPGYNEQF TRBJ2-1 . TRBV11-1
ASSVGTTDTQY TRBJ2-3 . TRBV9
ASGWKQGVQF TRBJ2-1 . TRBV6-5
ASRAGLAGEHEQF TRBJ2-1 few TRBV2
ASSAGQSYNSPLH TRBJ1-6 . TRBV2
ASSQDRNRKY TRBJ2-7 . TRBV3-1/TRBV3-2
ASTSGGGSNQPQH TRBJ1-5 . TRBV28
ASSYSRADSILTQY TRBJ2-5 . TRBV6-6
ASSEVTRGSYNSPLH TRBJ1-6 once TRBV2
ASINREPNSPLH TRBJ1-6 . TRBV6-5
ASSPGGYGYT TRBJ1-2 . TRBV6-5
ASSLVRDSYEKLF TRBJ1-4 . TRBV7-2
ATKFMGLEAYEQY TRBJ2-7 . TRBV28
ASSFPRGEQF TRBJ2-1 once TRBV7-9
ASSLYRGGAYEQY TRBJ2-7 . TRBV28
ASSYGGSPLH TRBJ1-6 few TRBV6-2/TRBV6-3
ASSSREYLNEQF TRBJ2-1 . TRBV7-9
ASTRGRAVF TRBJ1-1 . TRBV28
ASSEQGTFQPQH TRBJ1-5 . TRBV2
ASSPSTGSSYEQY TRBJ2-7 . TRBV18
ASSSRTSGSSYNEQF TRBJ2-1 once TRBV28
ASSLKHGDTQY TRBJ2-3 few TRBV27
ASSQDLSGGAQYEQY TRBJ2-7 . TRBV3-1/TRBV3-2
ASSQRVSGPKETQY TRBJ2-5 . TRBV3-1/TRBV3-2
ASSLIGQGNTEAF TRBJ1-1 . TRBV11-1
ASSDGQGAFGYT TRBJ1-2 . TRBV10-2
ASSTGVLNEKLF TRBJ1-4 once TRBV6-5
ASSPLLAEGYT TRBJ1-2 . TRBV18
ASRDTYSNQPQH TRBJ1-5 . TRBV6-6
ASLVALNTEAF TRBJ1-1 . TRBV2
ASSLGRSGLYGYT TRBJ1-2 . TRBV11-2
ASDRGRTEAF TRBJ1-1 . TRBV7-9
ASSFLRDSYNSPLH TRBJ1-6 . TRBV7-9
ASSEGQGGEQY TRBJ2-7 . TRBV2
ASSWGGRETQY TRBJ2-5 . TRBV6-5
ASLMGGWEKLF TRBJ1-4 . TRBV6-5
ASSLDRLVEF TRBJ2-1 . TRBV11-2
ASATSGEKQY TRBJ2-3 . TRBV7-8
ASRGQSNSKLSSYNEQF TRBJ2-1 few TRBV2
ASSQDPKLHGYT TRBJ1-2 . TRBV4-2
ASSQGWTKQF TRBJ2-1 few TRBV14